Presented here are 30 T cell receptor beta chains from one specimen sequenced in a study of blood T cell repertoires in COVID-19. The assay was immunoSEQ multiplex PCR, and TCRdb's table has in-frame clones only and misses some. The sample lists roughly 150,000 clones, approximately 86% seen once, with 2.5% to 3% in the top ten. Specimen: peripheral blood. These TCRs come from a woman of 80 years or more with COVID-19, enrolled during active disease.

This clone has more than one count but fewer than ten. This chain links TRBV10-3 with TRBJ1-5; D unclear. The V end was cut by 4 bases, the J end by 4 bases, with 8 bases between. The germline gives CDR1 ENHRY, CDR2 SYGVKD. The CDR3 loop spans 13 amino acids. The CDR3 sequence is CAISGDNNQPQHF. The CDR3 DNA sequence: TGTGCCATCAGTGGTGACAATAATCAGCCCCAGCATTTT.

The V gene is TRBV19, the J gene TRBJ2-5; D is possibly TRBD1 (5 bases). CDR1 is LNHDA, CDR2 SQIVND, per germline (reference sequence). The CDR3 has 14 residues. Between the trimmed V and J ends, which lost 5 bases and 7 bases, there was a span of 17 bases. The chain's CDR3 is CASSPTSTQGTQYF. The CDR3 DNA reads TGTGCCAGTAGTCCGACATCCACCCAGGGGACCCAGTACTTC.

The gene calls are TRBV12-3 or TRBV12-4 and TRBJ1-1; 8 bases are shared with TRBD1. After removal of 3 bases from V and 8 bases from J, the junction contained 5 bases not matched to a gene. The CDR3 consists of 13 residues. The chain's CDR3 is CASSFKSGGEAFF. Written as DNA, the CDR3 is TGTGCCAGCAGTTTCAAATCAGGGGGCGAAGCTTTCTTT.

The CDR3 nucleotides are TGTGCCAGCAGCTTAGGGGCCGGGAACACAGATACGCAGTATTTT. It is translated as CASSLGAGNTDTQYF. The V gene is TRBV11-1, the J gene TRBJ2-3; D might be TRBD2 (5 bases). V was trimmed by 1 base and J by 2 bases, leaving 10 bases between them. The length of the CDR3 is 15 residues. Looked up from germline, CDR1 is SGHAT and CDR2 is FQDESV (reference sequence).

The chain couples TRBV24-1 to TRBJ2-1; D unclear. Germline CDR1 is KGHDR and CDR2 is SFDVKD. Trimming left V 5 bases short and J 4 bases short, with 5 bases between. The CDR3 length is 12 residues. The CDR3 sequence: CATSVPYNEQFF. As DNA, the CDR3 is TGTGCCACCAGTGTTCCGTACAATGAGCAGTTCTTC.

CDR3 DNA: TGCGCCAGCGGACCGGGACTTCTACCAACGAGCTCCTACGAGCAGTACTTC. Protein: CASGPGLLPTSSYEQYF. The genes are TRBV5-1 and TRBJ2-7; the D gene is possibly TRBD2 (6 bases). This CDR3 spans 17 amino acids. Germline V gene lookup returns CDR1 SGHRS and CDR2 YFSETQ. The V end was cut by 7 bases, the J end by 0 bases, with 23 bases between.

This clone was observed once. The gene calls are TRBV3-1 (or the pseudogene TRBV3-2) and TRBJ2-2; no clear D gene. CDR1 and CDR2 (germline): LGHDT, YNNKEL (reference sequence). This CDR3 is 14 amino acids long. The germline V and J ends were trimmed by 0 bases and 7 bases, with 9 bases remaining between them. CDR3 in DNA: TGTGCCAGCAGCCAAGATGTAACGGGCGGGGAGCTGTTTTTT. Encoded protein: CASSQDVTGGELFF.

The genes are TRBV18 and TRBJ1-2; D is uncertain. V shed 5 bases and J shed 2 bases, with 9 bases lying between them. Germline V gene data show CDR1 as KGHSH and CDR2 as LQKENI. The CDR3 is made up of 13 amino acids. CDR3 in amino acids: CASSTEENYGYTF. In nucleotides, the CDR3 is TGTGCCAGCTCAACGGAGGAGAACTATGGCTACACCTTC.

The chain carries TRBV28 and TRBJ2-2, with 8 positions matching TRBD1. With V trimmed by 6 bases and J by 6 bases, 9 bases remained unmatched. The CDR3 extends over 15 amino acids. Germline loops: CDR1 MDHEN, CDR2 SYDVKM. This CDR3 reads CASRPGTGPAGELFF. CDR3 DNA: TGTGCCAGCAGACCCGGGACAGGTCCCGCCGGGGAGCTGTTTTTT.

This chain uses TRBV5-1 with TRBJ2-7; TRBD1 matches 9 bases. CDR1 and CDR2 (germline): SGHRS, YFSETQ. The CDR3 is 17 residues long. V gave up 4 bases and J gave up 0 bases; unmatched junction bases: 11. DNA of the CDR3: TGCGCCAGCAGCCCACAACTACCGGGACAGGGCTCCTACGAGCAGTACTTC. This translates into CASSPQLPGQGSYEQYF.

V usage is TRBV19 and J usage is TRBJ1-3; D unresolved. CDR3 length: 15 amino acids. The V gene's germline CDR1 is LNHDA and CDR2 SQIVND (reference sequence). With 1 base removed from V and 0 bases from J, the gap between germline ends came to 7 bases. DNA of the CDR3: TGTGCCAGTAGTATAGCCCAGATCTCTGGAAACACCATATATTTT. This gives the protein CASSIAQISGNTIYF.

The V call is TRBV12-3 or TRBV12-4, the J call TRBJ2-3; 7 bases match TRBD1. The CDR3 runs 13 residues. Germline trimming cut 9 bases from V and 4 bases from J; bases unmatched to any gene: 7. The CDR3 reads CASRQGEADTQYF. CDR3 DNA sequence: TGTGCCAGTAGACAGGGAGAAGCAGATACGCAGTATTTT.

Worth noting for this clone: An end of the junction differs from the germline gene, which may be a read error. J is TRBJ2-7 and V is TRBV7-7; TRBD2 aligns across 9 bases. The CDR3 spans 15 residues. Germline V gives CDR1 SSHAT, CDR2 FNYEAQ (reference sequence). Here the CDR3 reads CASSPTASGINEQYF. The CDR3 DNA sequence: TGTGCTAGCAGCCCAACTGCTAGCGGGATCAACGAGCAGTACTTC.

V and J are TRBV2 and TRBJ2-5, with 7 bases fitting TRBD1. The CDR3 runs 15 residues. V trimming: 6 bases; J trimming: 4 bases; junction bases outside the gene matches: 11. Per the germline V gene, CDR1 is SNHLY and CDR2 is FYNNEI. The CDR3 loop is CASSLDRAVGETQYF. The CDR3 region has the DNA TGTGCCAGCAGCTTAGACAGGGCCGTAGGAGAGACCCAGTACTTC. Full variable domain (remainder filled in from reference TRBV2 and TRBJ2-5): EPEVTQTPSHQVTQMGQEVILRCVPISNHLYFYWYRQILGQKVEFLVSFYNNEISEKSEIFDDQFSVERPDGSNFTLKIRSTKLEDSAMYFCASSLDRAVGETQYFGPGTRLLVL.

V gene TRBV7-2 combines with J gene TRBJ1-2, with D uncertain. V was cut by 5 bases and J by 3 bases, with 16 bases left in between. The CDR3 covers 15 residues. Germline CDR1 reads SGHTA; CDR2 reads FQGNSA. The CDR3 sequence is CASSPRLGRDYGYTF. DNA for the CDR3: TGTGCCAGCAGCCCTAGGTTAGGGCGGGACTATGGCTACACCTTC.

This clone was observed a single time. V gene TRBV4-1 combines with J gene TRBJ1-5; 8 bases agree with TRBD1. The CDR3 covers 15 residues. V lost 2 bases, J lost 8 bases, and 8 bases stayed unmatched. The V gene's germline CDR1 is MGHRA and CDR2 YSYEKL. In DNA form, the CDR3 reads TGCGCCAGCAGCCAAACCACCGACAGGGGAGAGCCCCAGCATTTT. Its translation is CASSQTTDRGEPQHF.

The chain couples TRBV19 to TRBJ2-5; 7 bases agree with TRBD1. The J segment lost 4 bases and the V segment lost 3 bases, leaving 8 bases of the junction unmatched. The CDR3 contains 15 residues. Germline lookup yields CDR1 LNHDA and CDR2 SQIVND (reference sequence). The CDR3: CASSMGQLYGETQYF. As DNA, the CDR3 is TGTGCCAGTAGTATGGGACAGTTGTATGGAGAGACCCAGTACTTC.

The J gene is TRBJ1-4, the V gene TRBV9, with TRBD1 matching 10 bases. CDR3 length equals 17 residues. V shed 0 bases, J shed 6 bases, and the junction held 8 bases outside the gene matches. Germline V gene lookup returns CDR1 SGDLS and CDR2 YYNGEE. The CDR3 sequence is CASSVEGWGTGDEKLFF. CDR3 nucleotides: TGTGCCAGCAGCGTAGAGGGCTGGGGGACAGGGGATGAAAAACTGTTTTTT. Full variable domain (remainder filled in from reference TRBV9 and TRBJ1-4): DSGVTQTPKHLITATGQRVTLRCSPRSGDLSVYWYQQSLDQGLQFLIQYYNGEERAKGNILERFSAQQFPDLHSELNLSSLELGDSALYFCASSVEGWGTGDEKLFFGSGTQLSVL.

J is TRBJ2-7 and V is TRBV5-6; D possibly corresponds to TRBD1 (5 bases). V was clipped by 4 bases and J by 3 bases, with 17 bases between them. The CDR3 spans 15 residues. In germline, CDR1 is SGHDT, CDR2 YYEEEE. The CDR3 DNA follows: TGTGCCAGCAGCCGACAGACCGGTGGTATCTACGAGCAGTACTTC. This encodes CASSRQTGGIYEQYF. Full variable domain (outside the CDR3, taken from reference TRBV5-6 and TRBJ2-7): DAGVTQSPTHLIKTRGQQVTLRCSPKSGHDTVSWYQQALGQGPQFIFQYYEEEERQRGNFPDRFSGHQFPNYSSELNVNALLLGDSALYLCASSRQTGGIYEQYFGPGTRLTVT.

The chain carries TRBV3-1 (or the pseudogene TRBV3-2) and TRBJ1-2; 9 positions match TRBD1. The CDR3 is 14 residues long. CDR1 and CDR2 from the germline V gene are LGHDT and YNNKEL (reference sequence). Germline trimming cut 6 bases from V and 11 bases from J; bases unmatched to any gene: 13. CDR3 coding DNA: TGTGCCAGCAGGGAACAGGGGGCACGATCGTTGTACACCTTC. It translates to CASREQGARSLYTF.

The J gene is TRBJ2-1, the V gene TRBV28; TRBD2 is a possible D gene (6 bases). Germline lookup yields CDR1 MDHEN and CDR2 SYDVKM. There are 13 residues in the CDR3. V shed 1 base and J shed 7 bases, with 8 bases lying between them. The CDR3 nucleotides are TGTGCCAGCAGTTTATACGGGGGTAATGAGCAGTTCTTC. This sequence encodes CASSLYGGNEQFF.

The chain uses TRBV5-1 and TRBJ2-7; D unresolved. Looked up from germline, CDR1 is SGHRS and CDR2 is YFSETQ. Trimming cost V 4 bases and J 3 bases, with 5 bases left between them. The CDR3 length is 11 residues. CDR3 sequence: CASSNHYEQYF. The CDR3 nucleotides are TGCGCCAGCAGCAATCACTACGAGCAGTACTTC.

The chain carries TRBV7-9 and TRBJ2-3; the match to TRBD1 covers 8 bases. Trimming cost V 6 bases and J 4 bases; bases outside gene matches: 6. The CDR3 has 14 amino acids. Germline CDR1 SEHNR, CDR2 FQNEAQ (reference sequence). CDR3 in amino acids: CASRSEQGADTQYF. The CDR3 coding sequence is TGTGCCAGCAGATCCGAACAGGGGGCAGATACGCAGTATTTT.

The J gene is TRBJ2-1, the V gene TRBV27; 9 nucleotides align to TRBD2. The V segment lost 7 bases and the J segment 5 bases; nucleotides outside the gene matches: 12. This CDR3 is built from 16 residues. Germline lookup yields CDR1 MNHEY and CDR2 SMNVEV (reference sequence). CDR3 in amino acids: CASTIYSGSGDNEQFF. CDR3 DNA sequence: TGTGCCAGCACTATCTATAGCGGGAGTGGCGACAATGAGCAGTTCTTC.

This rearrangement joins TRBV28 to TRBJ1-5; no definite D call. This CDR3 is 16 amino acids long. The V gene's germline CDR1 is MDHEN and CDR2 SYDVKM. Trimming stripped 7 bases from V and 2 bases from J, with 18 bases between. The CDR3 DNA follows: TGTGCCAGCACCCTTGGGAGGGAAATTGGCAATCAGCCCCAGCATTTT. Encoded protein: CASTLGREIGNQPQHF. Variable domain in full (rest from reference TRBV28 and TRBJ1-5): DVKVTQSSRYLVKRTGEKVFLECVQDMDHENMFWYRQDPGLGLRLIYFSYDVKMKEKGDIPEGYSVSREKKERFSLILESASTNQTSMYLCASTLGREIGNQPQHFGDGTRLSIL.

A few counts support this clone. The genes are TRBV6-5 and TRBJ1-5; D is undetermined. This CDR3 comprises 14 residues. Between the trimmed V and J ends, which lost 6 bases and 3 bases, there was a span of 12 bases. The germline V gene encodes CDR1 MNHEY and CDR2 SVGAGI. DNA for the CDR3: TGTGCCAGCAGGAACGCAACCTACAATCAGCCCCAGCATTTT. It is translated as CASRNATYNQPQHF.

This chain joins TRBV10-3 and TRBJ2-7; tentative D call: TRBD1 (6 bases). This CDR3 spans 15 amino acids. Per the germline V gene, CDR1 is ENHRY and CDR2 is SYGVKD. V shed 4 bases and J shed 2 bases, with 15 bases lying between them. The CDR3 spells CAISGPSGVTYEQYF. The CDR3 region has the DNA TGTGCCATCAGTGGGCCTTCAGGGGTGACCTACGAGCAGTACTTC.

This rearrangement joins TRBV7-6 to TRBJ2-2; D possibly corresponds to TRBD1 (6 bases). Trimming stripped 5 bases from V and 10 bases from J, with 20 bases between. Germline V lookup: CDR1 SGHVS, CDR2 FNYEAQ. This CDR3 has 15 residues. CDR3 amino acids: CASSLRTQGNAELFF. The CDR3 nucleotides read TGTGCCAGCAGCCTCAGGACACAGGGTAATGCGGAGCTGTTTTTT.

This clone was observed a single time. V gene TRBV19 combines with J gene TRBJ1-2; 7 bases agree with TRBD1. Germline-derived CDR1 and CDR2 are LNHDA and SQIVND (reference sequence). The V and J ends lost 9 bases and 4 bases, in that order; junction bases with no gene match: 8. This CDR3 is 13 amino acids long. CDR3 coding DNA: TGTGCCAGCGAGGGGGCAGTGAGCTATGGCTACACCTTC. This translates into CASEGAVSYGYTF.

V usage is TRBV24-1 and J usage is TRBJ2-3, with TRBD1 as a possible D gene (5 bases). Germline values: CDR1 KGHDR, CDR2 SFDVKD. Trimming removed 1 base from V and 4 bases from J, with 8 bases in between. The CDR3 is 14 amino acids. The chain's CDR3 is CATSDFQGSDTQYF. The CDR3, as DNA: TGTGCCACCAGTGATTTCCAGGGTTCAGATACGCAGTATTTT.